This T cell receptor (beta chain) came from a study of cytomegalovirus exposure and HLA in healthy donors. Turning to the study itself: Approximately 80 million unique TCRs from HLA-typed donors were held in an early data release.

Study observations and caveats: In an earlier analysis, about 87% or about 30%: the productive usage of most TCR beta V segments.

Notes on this clone: Its specificity is not known.

The PCR contained 60 Vbeta and 13 Jbeta primers. Generated by immunoSEQ multiplex PCR, the TCRdb table keeps only in-frame clones and is missing some. The sample includes more than 45,000 clones, roughly 80% seen only once; the top ten take 2.5% to 3%. The germline V gene encodes CDR1 SGHRS and CDR2 YFSETQ. V gave up 4 bases and J gave up 5 bases, with 9 bases separating them. The CDR3 consists of 13 residues. The sequencing input was PBMCs. This sequence originates from a woman in her thirties or forties in good health and CMV-seropositive. The chain is built from TRBV5-1 and TRBJ2-2, with D tentatively TRBD1 (6 bases). For the CDR3, the DNA is TGCGCCAGCAGCATTGGACAGACCGGGGAGCTGTTTTTT. Translation gives CASSIGQTGELFF. Together with reference TRBV5-1 and TRBJ2-2, the CDR3 gives the full variable domain: KAGVTQTPRYLIKTRGQQVTLSCSPISGHRSVSWYQQTPGQGLQFLFEYFSETQRNKGNFPGRFSGRQFSNSRSEMNVSTLELGDSALYLCASSIGQTGELFFGEGSRLTVL.